This T cell receptor beta chain was documented in a study of cytomegalovirus exposure and HLA in healthy donors. In the case of this clone: Its antigen is undetermined.

Vbeta (60) and Jbeta (13) primers were used in the PCR. Measured with immunoSEQ multiplex PCR; TCRdb has only the in-frame clones, and not every one. The sample has 120,000 to 150,000 clones, 70% to 75% seen once. Whole-study results and caveats: No immune exposure information besides CMV serostatus was available. Researchers catalogued approximately 170 TCR beta chains as cytomegalovirus-associated.

This sequence was found in a young woman in good health and CMV-seronegative. Sequencing was carried out using PBMCs.

Written as DNA, the CDR3 is TGCGCCAGCAGCGGGACAGGGGGCTTCGAGACCCAGTACTTC. Its protein product is CASSGTGGFETQYF. The rearrangement links TRBV5-1 to TRBJ2-5, with 12 bases identical to TRBD1. The CDR3 is 14 residues long. J was trimmed by 5 bases and V by 4 bases; bases with no gene match: 3. CDR1 is SGHRS, CDR2 YFSETQ, per germline. Full variable domain (missing parts from reference TRBV5-1 and TRBJ2-5): KAGVTQTPRYLIKTRGQQVTLSCSPISGHRSVSWYQQTPGQGLQFLFEYFSETQRNKGNFPGRFSGRQFSNSRSEMNVSTLELGDSALYLCASSGTGGFETQYFGPGTRLLVL.